This T cell receptor beta chain was captured by sequencing in a study of cytomegalovirus exposure and HLA in healthy donors (dated by TCRdb to the late 2010s). For the study in its entirety: In an earlier analysis of 587 of the donors, less than 350 Gb of sequence data and just under 120 million unique TCR beta sequences from roughly 200 million T cells were reported. Around 320 gigabases of sequencing data and approximately 80 million unique TCR sequences were included in an early release covering roughly 600 HLA-typed donors. Among the roughly 400 genotyped donors, around 81% belonged to the genetic ancestry cluster associated with self-reported Caucasian donors. In a later analysis, previously published TCR beta repertoires from about 670 donors were re-analyzed and high-resolution HLA genotyping was added so that TCR occurrence patterns could be studied. About five DR-DQ haplotypes were handled as single units for association and clustering because linkage in the cohort was strong. Among 300 to 500 genotyped donors of the cohort, an average of roughly 230,000 unique TCR beta nucleotide sequences was sequenced per donor, of which about 18% were non-productive. Donor age, sex, ethnicity and CMV serostatus were compiled together with the repertoire data. The number of donors typed differed by locus, with about 629-630 for A, B, C, DRB1 and DQB1, roughly 550 for DQA1, nearly 610 for DPA1, and 472 for DPB1. The study used immunosequencing to profile the T cell repertoires of approximately 650 subjects and linked those repertoires to cytomegalovirus serostatus. Every discovery cohort repertoire had been produced on one sequencing platform. An earlier analysis of approximately 500 of the donors applied high-throughput TCR beta sequencing to assess whether each TCR beta V gene segment acted as functional or pseudogenic. In the later analysis, no new phenotypic data were used to find candidate immune exposures; instead, reliance was placed on TCR beta sequences and their occurrence across donors. The study was designed to test whether signatures of past pathogen exposure could be identified by cataloging public T cell receptors. In a later genetic analysis, genome-wide SNP genotypes for about 65% of the roughly 700 donors were used, and that subset was treated as a discovery cohort. To predict cytomegalovirus infection status, the study combined high-throughput TCR immunosequencing, statistical association of individual TCRs with disease status, and machine learning. Both class I and class II loci were covered by HLA typing, at four-digit resolution. Besides the first cohort of 666 subjects, a separate validation cohort made up of 120 or so different subjects was used. Paper-wide results and their limitations: Roughly uniform sequencing depth across donors was assumed in presence/absence analyses, although this assumption may not hold. It was suggested by the authors that the approach could potentially be generalized to other disease states and immunological phenotypes. In a later analysis, most CMV-associated TCR beta chains were found to appear HLA-restricted, with HLA associations seemingly driven largely by CMV exposure. An earlier analysis of approximately 530 of the donors showed that most TCR beta V segments appeared in productive rearrangements either about 87% or about 30% of the time, which broadly matched IMGT annotations. Several of the top co-occurrence clusters appeared to be linked to parvovirus B19, influenza, CMV and Epstein-Barr virus, according to a later analysis. In a later analysis, HLA-associated TCR beta chains showed more clonal expansion and lower generation probabilities than non-associated chains that were equally common. A later analysis associated around 16,000 TCR beta sequences with specific HLA alleles at a false discovery rate of 0.05. Immune exposure information for the cohort was limited to CMV serostatus. The study gave a list of 150 to 200 TCR beta chains associated with cytomegalovirus. A later analysis found that TCR association rates varied across HLA loci, with DRB1 alleles showing the most associated TCRs and HLA-C alleles the fewest. Some IMGT-functional V segments, including TRBV6-2 and TRBV6-3, could not be distinguished by the 87-base-pair reads and were therefore excluded. This cohort had only TCR beta chains sequenced, and the lack of alpha or paired-chain data limited which features could be detected. The sequencing pipeline was judged likely to have produced a cluster of highly shared sequence variants as a technical artifact. While some public TCRs were present in many individuals, most TCR sequences turned up only very rarely across donors. HLA typing was unavailable for some donors at each locus, so association tests used only the typed subset. According to a later genetic analysis, donors in an Asian-associated ancestry cluster had fewer N-insertions in productive TCRs than the roughly 660-donor mean. When HLA alleles, especially DR and DQ, strongly co-occurred, attributing TCR associations to individual alleles was difficult. In both the original and validation cohorts, the classifier was reported to diagnose cytomegalovirus status with high specificity and sensitivity. A few of the identified cytomegalovirus-associated TCR beta chains were confirmed in vitro to be specific for cytomegalovirus antigens. A later genetic analysis associated a missense DCLRE1C variant with V-gene and J-gene trimming of TCR beta chains, and an independent cohort replicated the association. Linkage disequilibrium might explain the correlated functional status among segregating V segments, but an unknown experimental factor could not be ruled out. Because counts were too low, roughly 18 rarely observed V segments, including chromosome 9 orphons, were left out of the earlier analysis of roughly 600 of the donors. A further reported finding was that TCR beta sequences accurately predicted the HLA-A and HLA-B alleles for most subjects in the first cohort.

Library creation used the immunoSEQ multiplex PCR assay. A mixture of 60 forward primers for TCR Vbeta segments and 13 reverse primers for TCR Jbeta segments was used in the multiplex PCR. The CDR3 region of rearranged TCR beta genes was amplified from genomic DNA by a multiplex PCR assay. On the Illumina HiSeq System, the amplified TCR beta libraries were sequenced as 87-base-pair reads. The study's own analysis went as follows. A later analysis tallied around 82 million unique TCR beta chains across the approximately 670 repertoires, and about 10 million of those chains were shared by two or more donors. A nearest-neighbor algorithm error-corrected the raw reads and collapsed the reads into unique sequences, merging closely related sequences to remove PCR and sequencing errors. Alignment of CDR3 sequences to IMGT reference sequences was used to assign V, D and J gene segments. For a sequence to be retained, at least a six-nucleotide match to both a V gene segment and a J gene segment was required. Rearrangements were classified as productive when the CDR3 lacked stop codons and remained in frame with V and J, and all other rearrangements were classified as non-productive. Following IMGT convention, CDR3 was defined as the stretch from the second conserved V-encoded cysteine up to the conserved J-encoded phenylalanine. In an earlier analysis of around 640 of the donors, sequences lacking an unambiguous match to a single V gene segment were excluded. An earlier analysis of 550 to 650 of the donors classified V segments as functional when productive rearrangements were above 56.7% and as segregating when the standard deviation between donors was above 5%. A statistical classification framework was built to diagnose cytomegalovirus status from the catalog of TCR beta chain sequences. A later analysis assigned V and J genes by comparing TCR nucleotide sequences with IMGT/GENE-DB human TR gene sequences. The TCRdist pipeline was used in a later analysis to assign CDR3 sequences and most-parsimonious VDJ recombination scenarios. In a later analysis, every TCR beta chain was defined by the combination of its CDR3 amino acid sequence and its V-gene family, and reads without a unique V-gene family were dropped. A later analysis removed 450 to 600 highly shared, low-generation-probability nucleotide sequences to deal with suspected cross-contamination and a sequencing artifact. In a later analysis, a clonal expansion index for each public chain was calculated from normalized within-repertoire ranks of inferred template counts. Generation probabilities in a later analysis came from a VDJ recombination model fitted to out-of-frame rearrangements, and those results were checked against IGoR. Hypergeometric tests were used in a later analysis to score TCR-TCR, TCR-HLA and TCR-CMV co-occurrence, with a repertoire-size bias correction applied to the TCR pairs. In a later analysis, false discovery rates were estimated by permuting HLA or CMV assignments 20 times. In a later analysis, co-occurring TCRs were grouped using DBSCAN, and TCRdist sequence similarity was added for clustering within HLA-allele-positive subsets. Co-occurrence clustering excluded repertoires with fewer than 30,000 or more than 120,000 public chains, plus five with anomalous nucleotide sharing. Entries here come from immuneACCESS through TCRdb and include only in-frame sequences with V and J called. Some clones fail to appear in such tables; in the studies checked, an unresolved V gene covers under half of the shortfall, and the cause of the remainder is unknown. V, J and clone size reflect that table, while D and trimming were determined from the DNA. The sample includes some 120,000 clones, with over 70% observed a single time. The ten largest clones take up roughly 3% of the sample.

V is pared back by 1 base and J by 6 bases, with 15 bases lying between the germline termini. Looking up the germline V gene yields CDR1 LGHNA and CDR2 YSLEER. The CDR3 goes from the cysteine to the phenylalanine over 15 residues. Solely the CDR3 DNA is kept, with 45 bases framed from the first base. The cohort comprised fewer than 700 healthy bone marrow donors. At the time of sampling, all cohort members were nominally healthy, though unrecorded immune exposures were likely present. The donor tested CMV seronegative and was one of the 352 seronegative cohort members. Each donor provided a peripheral blood sample, and peripheral blood mononuclear cells were used for TCR beta sequencing. The Qiagen DNeasy Blood Extraction Kit was used to extract genomic DNA from the blood cell samples. The sample holds many counts of this clone. No antigen is known for it. Base qualities are not recorded, but no much larger clone differs from it by a single base.

Sequencing used PBMCs. This receptor was obtained from a man aged 25-45 years in good health and CMV-seronegative. The rearrangement combines TRBV4-3 with TRBJ1-2; matching of 6 bases hints at TRBD1 as the D gene. The DNA sequence follows: TGCGCCAGCAGCCAAGGGACAGCCTCGGAGGATGGCTACACCTTC. Its protein is CASSQGTASEDGYTF.